These 27 T cell receptor beta chains were sequenced from one sample in a study of neurological immune-mediated disorders. TCRdb recomputed calls from the 5' RACE reads with MiXCR, one row per CDR3 protein. This table has 85,000 to 100,000 distinct CDR3 sequences, 3% to 4.5% appearing once. Sequences were obtained from PBMCs. These receptors originate from a woman aged 18-35 years with multiple sclerosis.

This clonotype has at least ten counts. The chain employs TRBV3-1 and TRBJ1-4, with D tentatively TRBD1 (6 bases). Between the trimmed V and J ends, which lost 0 bases and 2 bases, there was a span of 10 bases. In germline, CDR1 is LGHDT, CDR2 YNNKEL (reference sequence). The CDR3 totals 16 residues. CDR3 DNA: TGTGCCAGCAGCCAAGAGGTCACAGGGACTAATGAAAAACTGTTTTTT. This translates into CASSQEVTGTNEKLFF. The full variable domain, with the rest looked up from reference TRBV3-1 and TRBJ1-4, is DTAVSQTPKYLVTQMGNDKSIKCEQNLGHDTMYWYKQDSKKFLKIMFSYNNKELIINETVPNRFSPKSPDKAHLNLHINSLELGDSAVYFCASSQEVTGTNEKLFFGSGTQLSVL.

J is TRBJ2-1 and V is TRBV15, with 12 bases identical to TRBD2. The J segment lost 5 bases and the V segment lost 1 base, leaving 6 bases of the junction unmatched. Germline CDR1 is LNHNV and CDR2 is YYDKDF (reference sequence). This CDR3 contains 17 residues. The CDR3 sequence: CATSRVSTSGRHNEQFF. The DNA of the CDR3 is TGTGCCACCAGCAGAGTCTCAACTAGCGGGAGGCACAATGAGCAGTTCTTC.

This clonotype was counted only a few times. The rearrangement uses TRBV30 and TRBJ2-1; D remains unclear. Germline CDR1 reads GTSNPN; CDR2 reads SVGIG (reference sequence). This CDR3 contains 12 residues. The germline V and J ends were trimmed by 4 bases and 6 bases, with 10 bases remaining between them. Here the CDR3 reads CAWNGLINEQFF. In DNA, the CDR3 is TGTGCCTGGAACGGTCTAATCAATGAGCAGTTCTTC.

In its sample, this clonotype was seen many times. The chain uses TRBV20-1 and TRBJ2-7; TRBD1 matches 8 bases. Germline V gene lookup returns CDR1 DFQATT and CDR2 SNEGSKA (reference sequence). V trimming: 0 bases; J trimming: 7 bases; junction bases outside the gene matches: 5. This CDR3 spans 13 amino acids. CDR3 residues: CSARDRGLEEQYF. Here the CDR3 DNA reads TGCAGTGCTAGAGACAGGGGGCTAGAAGAGCAGTACTTC.

This clonotype came up many times. The rearrangement links TRBV19 to TRBJ1-1; D is unresolved. Germline CDR1 is LNHDA and CDR2 is SQIVND (reference sequence). This CDR3 spans 13 amino acids. Trimming removed 5 bases at V and 3 bases at J, with 10 bases between. The CDR3 is CASSATSYTEAFF. In DNA form, the CDR3 reads TGTGCCAGTAGTGCCACCTCCTACACTGAAGCTTTCTTT.

J is TRBJ2-7 and V is TRBV14; TRBD2 is a possible D gene (5 bases). Germline V gene data show CDR1 as SGHDN and CDR2 as FVKESK. This CDR3 spans 14 amino acids. Trimming stripped 3 bases from V and 4 bases from J, with 13 bases between. CDR3 loop: CASSQTIVPYEQYF. The CDR3 bases are TGTGCCAGCAGCCAGACTATCGTCCCGTACGAGCAGTACTTC.

This clonotype was found many times. The V gene is TRBV7-9, the J gene TRBJ1-5, with a weak D call TRBD1 (6 bases). There are 17 residues in the CDR3. Germline lookup yields CDR1 SEHNR and CDR2 FQNEAQ (reference sequence). Trimming took off 6 bases at V and 7 bases at J, with 25 bases between the two ends. CDR3 sequence: CASSSGPGHLTAQPQHF. CDR3 coding DNA: TGTGCCAGCAGTTCTGGGCCGGGACACCTAACGGCGCAGCCCCAGCATTTT. Variable domain in full (rest from reference TRBV7-9 and TRBJ1-5): DTGVSQNPRHKITKRGQNVTFRCDPISEHNRLYWYRQTLGQGPEFLTYFQNEAQLEKSRLLSDRFSAERPKGSFSTLEIQRTEQGDSAMYLCASSSGPGHLTAQPQHFGDGTRLSIL.

This clonotype was recorded at least ten times. This chain links TRBV5-1 with TRBJ1-3, with D perhaps TRBD1 (5 bases). CDR3 size: 15 residues. Germline V gives CDR1 SGHRS, CDR2 YFSETQ. V lost 2 bases, J lost 0 bases, and 9 bases lay in between. CDR3 DNA: TGCGCCAGCAGCTTTGACAGCAGCTCTGGAAACACCATATATTTT. Amino acid sequence: CASSFDSSSGNTIYF.

This clonotype came up a few times. At one boundary the junction diverges from the germline segment, which might be a read error. This chain links TRBV2 with TRBJ1-5, with D uncertain. Germline V gene lookup returns CDR1 SNHLY and CDR2 FYNNEI. The CDR3 has 13 residues. In DNA, the CDR3 is TGTGCCAGCAAAGAAGGGCGGGATCAGCACCAGCATTTT. Encoded protein: CASKEGRDQHQHF.

This clonotype came up many times. The gene calls are TRBV5-1 and TRBJ1-4; perhaps TRBD1 as D (5 bases). Germline V gives CDR1 SGHRS, CDR2 YFSETQ. This CDR3 is 15 amino acids long. The V and J ends lost 0 bases and 8 bases respectively, with 14 bases between them. CDR3 DNA sequence: TGCGCCAGCAGCTTGGACAGGATAGGAGGAGAAAAACTGTTTTTT. Its protein is CASSLDRIGGEKLFF.

The table lists this clonotype with many counts. This chain uses TRBV10-3 with TRBJ1-1; 9 positions agree with TRBD1. The germline CDR1 and CDR2 sequences are ENHRY and SYGVKD. The CDR3 spans 13 residues. Trimming cost V 6 bases and J 2 bases; bases outside gene matches: 1. The CDR3 bases are TGTGCCATCAGGGGACAGGGAAACACTGAAGCTTTCTTT. Protein sequence: CAIRGQGNTEAFF.

This clonotype came up many times. V gene TRBV7-7 combines with J gene TRBJ2-5; perhaps TRBD2 as D (5 bases). The CDR3 has 13 amino acids. V was shortened by 1 base and J by 10 bases, with 13 bases between the two germline ends. The germline V gene encodes CDR1 SSHAT and CDR2 FNYEAQ (reference sequence). The CDR3 nucleotides read TGTGCCAGCAGCTTAGTCCCTGCAGCGGACCAGTACTTC. Amino acid sequence: CASSLVPAADQYF.

This clonotype has ten or more counts. The gene calls are TRBV20-1 and TRBJ1-2; the match to TRBD1 covers 7 bases. Unmatched junction bases numbered 5, after V lost 0 bases and J lost 1 base. The CDR3 extends over 15 amino acids. The germline gives CDR1 DFQATT, CDR2 SNEGSKA (reference sequence). The CDR3 loop is CSARDRDSLNYGYTF. The CDR3 DNA reads as TGCAGTGCTAGAGATCGGGACAGCCTTAACTATGGCTACACCTTC.

This clonotype was seen repeatedly, ten times or more. The chain joins TRBV20-1 to TRBJ2-5, with 12 bases fitting TRBD2. With 0 bases clipped from V and 4 bases from J, the junction kept 3 bases outside the gene matches. Germline values: CDR1 DFQATT, CDR2 SNEGSKA (reference sequence). This CDR3 comprises 15 residues. CDR3 loop: CSARDPTSGRETQYF. CDR3 DNA: TGCAGTGCTAGAGATCCGACTAGCGGGAGAGAGACCCAGTACTTC.

This clonotype was picked up a small number of times. This rearrangement joins TRBV6-6 to TRBJ2-7; TRBD1 agrees at 11 bases. From germline, CDR1 is MNHNY and CDR2 SVGAGI (reference sequence). This CDR3 region has 13 residues. V lost 6 bases to trimming and J lost 6 bases; unmatched junction nucleotides: 4. CDR3 in DNA: TGTGCCAGCAGCTCCGGGACAGGGGGCGAGCAGTACTTC. Its protein is CASSSGTGGEQYF.

Comment on this clonotype: A clone one base away is much larger, so this may be a read error. The genes are TRBV2 and TRBJ1-6; 7 bases align to TRBD1. The CDR3 length is 13 residues. Germline CDR1 SNHLY, CDR2 FYNNEI. The CDR3 sequence is CASKGARNSPLNF. CDR3 nucleotides: TGTGCCAGCAAGGGGGCCCGCAATTCACCCCTCAACTTT.

This clonotype occurred many times. The CDR3 DNA sequence: TGCAGTGCTAGGGGTAGCGGGAGGGCCCTTGAGCAGTACTTC. This gives the protein CSARGSGRALEQYF. The chain couples TRBV20-1 to TRBJ2-7, with 11 bases fitting TRBD2. V trimming: 3 bases; J trimming: 7 bases; junction bases outside the gene matches: 8. Germline CDR1 reads DFQATT; CDR2 reads SNEGSKA (reference sequence). The length of the CDR3 is 14 residues.

The CDR3 region has the DNA TGCGCCAGCAGCCCTGGACAGGCACGGGAAAAACTGTTTTTT. Translating gives CASSPGQAREKLFF. This rearrangement joins TRBV10-1 to TRBJ1-4; 7 bases agree with TRBD1. The CDR3 runs to 14 residues. CDR1 and CDR2 from the germline V gene are WNHNN and SYGVQD (reference sequence). The V gene end was trimmed by 6 bases and the J gene end by 8 bases; junction bases not matched to a gene: 9.

This clonotype was picked up many times. The V and J genes are TRBV20-1 and TRBJ2-3; 13 bases match TRBD2. Germline assignment: CDR1 DFQATT and CDR2 SNEGSKA (reference sequence). This CDR3 is 19 amino acids long. V shed 3 bases, J shed 6 bases, and the junction held 18 bases outside the gene matches. CDR3 sequence (DNA): TGCAGTGCTAGGCTAGAGAACCTTAGGACTAGCGGGAGTGCGGATACGCAGTATTTT. Protein sequence: CSARLENLRTSGSADTQYF.

This clonotype appeared many times. V is TRBV20-1 and J is TRBJ2-7, with TRBD2 matching over 14 bases. Per germline, CDR1 DFQATT and CDR2 SNEGSKA (reference sequence). CDR3 length: 15 residues. The junction had 5 bases not matched to a gene; V was cut back by 3 bases and J by 4 bases. The CDR3 nucleotides are TGCAGTGCTAGGGACCGACTAGCGGGAGGGTACGAGCAGTACTTC. Translated: CSARDRLAGGYEQYF.

This clonotype was counted ten times or more. The gene calls are TRBV7-3 and TRBJ1-2; D possibly corresponds to TRBD1 (5 bases). The V and J ends lost 3 bases and 4 bases respectively, with 6 bases between them. Germline CDR1 reads SGHTA; CDR2 reads FQGTGA. The CDR3 is 12 residues long. This CDR3 reads CASSFTGYGYTF. For the CDR3, the DNA is TGTGCCAGCAGCTTTACAGGCTATGGCTACACCTTC. Drawing the rest from reference TRBV7-3 and TRBJ1-2, the complete variable domain is GAGVSQTPSNKVTEKGKYVELRCDPISGHTALYWYRQSLGQGPEFLIYFQGTGAADDSGLPNDRFFAVRPEGSVSTLKIQRTERGDSAVYLCASSFTGYGYTFGSGTRLTVV.

In this sample, this clonotype turned up many times. V usage is TRBV12-3 or TRBV12-4 and J usage is TRBJ2-2; D possibly matches TRBD1 or TRBD2 (5 bases each). CDR3 length equals 15 residues. V shed 3 bases and J shed 5 bases, with 13 bases lying between them. CDR3 region: CASSFAGRETGELFF. The CDR3 bases are TGTGCCAGCAGTTTTGCAGGGAGAGAAACCGGGGAGCTGTTTTTT.

This clonotype was recorded many times. This chain uses TRBV20-1 with TRBJ2-7; maybe TRBD2 (5 bases). Trimming shortened V by 2 bases and J by 3 bases, and 11 bases separated the two germline ends. In germline, CDR1 is DFQATT, CDR2 SNEGSKA (reference sequence). CDR3 size: 13 residues. CDR3 nucleotide sequence: TGCAGTGCTAGACAGCGGCTGGGCTACGAGCAGTACTTC. Its protein product is CSARQRLGYEQYF.

This clonotype was seen at least ten times. The gene calls are TRBV9 and TRBJ2-1, with 7 bases lining up with TRBD1. This CDR3 is 20 amino acids long. V lost 3 bases to trimming and J lost 3 bases; unmatched junction nucleotides: 21. Germline-derived CDR1 and CDR2 are SGDLS and YYNGEE. CDR3 nucleotide sequence: TGTGCCAGCAGCGAGAGGGGGACAGCAACCCCACGCGGTCACTACAATGAGCAGTTCTTC. This codes for CASSERGTATPRGHYNEQFF.

This clonotype has ten or more counts. The chain uses TRBV27 and TRBJ2-3, with TRBD1 matching over 12 bases. V was clipped by 8 bases and J by 4 bases; unmatched bases: 7. From germline, CDR1 is MNHEY and CDR2 SMNVEV (reference sequence). The CDR3 runs to 15 residues. CDR3 residues: CASRPGQGAPDTQYF. The CDR3 nucleotides are TGTGCCAGCCGCCCGGGACAGGGGGCTCCAGATACGCAGTATTTT.

At least ten counts were recorded for this clonotype. The gene calls are TRBV5-1 and TRBJ1-5; 7 bases map to TRBD1. Per germline, CDR1 SGHRS and CDR2 YFSETQ. CDR3 length: 15 residues. Unmatched junction bases numbered 3, after V lost 2 bases and J lost 1 base. The CDR3 spells CASSFQGGSNQPQHF. The CDR3 nucleotides read TGCGCCAGCAGCTTTCAGGGGGGAAGCAATCAGCCCCAGCATTTT.

This clonotype was seen at least ten times. The V and J genes are TRBV5-1 and TRBJ2-1; 8 bases line up with TRBD2. Germline values: CDR1 SGHRS, CDR2 YFSETQ. The CDR3 is made up of 16 amino acids. V shed 1 base and J 3 bases; nucleotides not matched to a gene: 6. CDR3 DNA sequence: TGCGCCAGCAGCTTGTTGACTAGCGCGAACTACAATGAGCAGTTCTTC. Amino acids: CASSLLTSANYNEQFF.